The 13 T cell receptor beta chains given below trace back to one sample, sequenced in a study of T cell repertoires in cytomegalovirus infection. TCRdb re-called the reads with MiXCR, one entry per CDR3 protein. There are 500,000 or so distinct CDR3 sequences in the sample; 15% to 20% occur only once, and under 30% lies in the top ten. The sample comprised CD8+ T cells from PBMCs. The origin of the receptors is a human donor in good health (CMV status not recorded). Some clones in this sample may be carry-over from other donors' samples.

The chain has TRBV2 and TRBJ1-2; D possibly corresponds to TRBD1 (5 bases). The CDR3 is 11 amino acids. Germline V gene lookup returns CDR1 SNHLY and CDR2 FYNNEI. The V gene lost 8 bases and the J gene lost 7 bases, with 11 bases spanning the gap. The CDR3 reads CASRTTSGYTF. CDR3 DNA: TGTGCCAGCCGGACAACTTCTGGCTACACCTTC. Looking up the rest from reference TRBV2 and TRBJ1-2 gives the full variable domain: EPEVTQTPSHQVTQMGQEVILRCVPISNHLYFYWYRQILGQKVEFLVSFYNNEISEKSEIFDDQFSVERPDGSNFTLKIRSTKLEDSAMYFCASRTTSGYTFGSGTRLTVV.

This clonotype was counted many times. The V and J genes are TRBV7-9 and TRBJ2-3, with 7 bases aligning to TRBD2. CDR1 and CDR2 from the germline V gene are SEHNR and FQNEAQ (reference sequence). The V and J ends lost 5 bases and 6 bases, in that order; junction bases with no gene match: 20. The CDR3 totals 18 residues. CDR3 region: CASSPPLGSGTSRDTQYF. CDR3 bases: TGTGCCAGCAGCCCACCCCTGGGGAGCGGGACCAGTCGGGATACGCAGTATTTT.

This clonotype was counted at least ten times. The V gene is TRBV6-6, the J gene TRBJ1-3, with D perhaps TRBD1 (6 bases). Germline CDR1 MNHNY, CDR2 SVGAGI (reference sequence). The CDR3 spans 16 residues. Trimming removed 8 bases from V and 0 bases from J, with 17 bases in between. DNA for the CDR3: TGTGCCAGCGGGAATAGGGACAAGAGCTCTGGAAACACCATATATTTT. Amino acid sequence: CASGNRDKSSGNTIYF.

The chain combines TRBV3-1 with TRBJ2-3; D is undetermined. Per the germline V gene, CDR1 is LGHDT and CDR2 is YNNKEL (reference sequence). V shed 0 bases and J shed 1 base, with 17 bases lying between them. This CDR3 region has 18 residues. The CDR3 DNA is TGTGCCAGCAGCCAAGATCGCACCTTGGTGCCGGGCACAGATACGCAGTATTTT. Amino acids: CASSQDRTLVPGTDTQYF.

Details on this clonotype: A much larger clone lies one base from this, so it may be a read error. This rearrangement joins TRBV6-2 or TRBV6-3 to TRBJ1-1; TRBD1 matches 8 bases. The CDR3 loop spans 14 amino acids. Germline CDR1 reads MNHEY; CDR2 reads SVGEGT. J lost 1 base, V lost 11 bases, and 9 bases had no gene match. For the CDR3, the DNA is TGTGCCGGCCGGACAGGGTGGCAGAACACTGAAGCTTTCTTT. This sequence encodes CAGRTGWQNTEAFF.

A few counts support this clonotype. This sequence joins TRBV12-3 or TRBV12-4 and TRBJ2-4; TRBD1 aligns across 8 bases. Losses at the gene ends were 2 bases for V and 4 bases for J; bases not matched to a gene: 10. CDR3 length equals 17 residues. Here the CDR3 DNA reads TGTGCCAGCAGTTTATCAAGTCAGGGGGCCCCGAAAAACATTCAGTACTTC. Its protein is CASSLSSQGAPKNIQYF.

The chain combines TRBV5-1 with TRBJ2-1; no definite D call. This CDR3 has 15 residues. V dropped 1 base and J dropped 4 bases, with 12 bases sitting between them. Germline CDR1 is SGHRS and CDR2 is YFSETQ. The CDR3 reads CASSLRTRYYNEQFF. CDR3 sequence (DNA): TGCGCCAGCAGCTTGAGGACGAGATATTACAATGAGCAGTTCTTC.

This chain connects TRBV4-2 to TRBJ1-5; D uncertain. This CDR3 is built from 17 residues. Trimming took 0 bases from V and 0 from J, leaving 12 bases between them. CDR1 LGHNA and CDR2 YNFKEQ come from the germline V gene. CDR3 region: CASSQDLWENSNQPQHF. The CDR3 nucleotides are TGTGCCAGCAGCCAAGATCTTTGGGAAAATAGCAATCAGCCCCAGCATTTT.

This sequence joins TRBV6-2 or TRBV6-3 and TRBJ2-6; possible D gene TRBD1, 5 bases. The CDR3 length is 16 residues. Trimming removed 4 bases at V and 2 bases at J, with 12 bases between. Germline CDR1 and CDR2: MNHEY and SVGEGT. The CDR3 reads CASSFFPGTGANVLTF. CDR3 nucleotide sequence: TGTGCCAGCAGTTTTTTCCCAGGGACTGGGGCCAACGTCCTGACTTTC.

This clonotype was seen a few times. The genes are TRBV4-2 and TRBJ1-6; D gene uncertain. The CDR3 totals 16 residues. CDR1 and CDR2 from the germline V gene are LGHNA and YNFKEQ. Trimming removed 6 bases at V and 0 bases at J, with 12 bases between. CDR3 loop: CASRFEDSSYNSPLHF. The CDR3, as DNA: TGTGCCAGCAGGTTCGAGGATAGCTCCTATAATTCACCCCTCCACTTT.

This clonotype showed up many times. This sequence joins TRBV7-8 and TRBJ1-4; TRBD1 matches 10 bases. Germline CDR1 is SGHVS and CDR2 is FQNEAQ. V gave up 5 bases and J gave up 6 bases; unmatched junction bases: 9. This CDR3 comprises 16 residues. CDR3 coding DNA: TGTGCCAGCAGCGCTAGCGGGACAGGGGATGATGAAAAACTGTTTTTT. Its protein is CASSASGTGDDEKLFF.

The CDR3 DNA reads TGCGCCAGCAGTGAGAGTCTATCAGCTATCTATGGCTACACCTTC. Translation: CASSESLSAIYGYTF. The chain couples TRBV10-2 to TRBJ1-2; D remains ambiguous. CDR3 size: 15 residues. In germline, CDR1 is WSHSY, CDR2 SAAADI. The V end lost 2 bases, the J end lost 4 bases, and 14 bases lay between the germline ends.

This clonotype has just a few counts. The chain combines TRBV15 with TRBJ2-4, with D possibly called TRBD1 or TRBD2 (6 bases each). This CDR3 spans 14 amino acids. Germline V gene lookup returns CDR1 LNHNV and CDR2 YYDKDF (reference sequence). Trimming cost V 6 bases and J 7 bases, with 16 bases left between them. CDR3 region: CATSRLARGNIQYF. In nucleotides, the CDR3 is TGTGCCACCAGTAGGCTAGCGAGGGGGAACATTCAGTACTTC.